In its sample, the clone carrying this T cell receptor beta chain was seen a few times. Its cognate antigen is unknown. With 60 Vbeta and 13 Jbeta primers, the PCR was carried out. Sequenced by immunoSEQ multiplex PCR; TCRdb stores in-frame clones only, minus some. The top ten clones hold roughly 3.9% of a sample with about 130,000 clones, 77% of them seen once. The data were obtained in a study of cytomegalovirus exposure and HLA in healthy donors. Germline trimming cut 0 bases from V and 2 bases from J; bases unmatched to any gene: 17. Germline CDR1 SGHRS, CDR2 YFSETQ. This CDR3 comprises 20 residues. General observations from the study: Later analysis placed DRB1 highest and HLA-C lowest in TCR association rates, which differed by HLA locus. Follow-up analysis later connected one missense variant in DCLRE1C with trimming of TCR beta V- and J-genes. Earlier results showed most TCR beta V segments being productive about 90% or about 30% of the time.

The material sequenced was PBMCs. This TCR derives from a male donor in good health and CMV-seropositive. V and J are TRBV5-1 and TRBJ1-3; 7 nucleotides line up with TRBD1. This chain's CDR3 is CASSLAISTGLPRAGNTIYF. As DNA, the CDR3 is TGCGCCAGCAGCTTGGCCATTTCGACAGGGCTACCTAGGGCTGGAAACACCATATATTTT.